The T cell receptor (beta chain) described here comes from a study of blood T cell repertoires in COVID-19. At the level of the study: There were acute and convalescent COVID-19 samples, and they came from the United States, Italy and Spain. T cells, B-cell-depleted T cells, or PBMCs provided the cDNA or gDNA that served as material.

The V gene's germline CDR1 is PRHDT and CDR2 FYEKMQ (reference sequence). This CDR3 is 12 amino acids long. V was clipped by 1 base and J by 7 bases, with 8 bases between them. Original methodology: Nucleated cell number was recorded as an estimate derived from reference gene primer amplification. Method: immunoSEQ multiplex PCR; TCRdb's copy keeps in-frame clones and lacks some. D and trimming come from the DNA, and the V and J calls and clone size come from that table. Among tens of thousands of clones, around 90% were seen once, and the ten largest hold roughly 6%. The TCR comes from a man aged 45-65 years with active COVID-19. Sequencing input: peripheral blood. This sequence joins TRBV13 and TRBJ2-7, with D perhaps matching TRBD2 (6 bases). The CDR3, as DNA: TGTGCCAGCAGCTTAGTCCGGGAGGAGCAGTACTTC. Translating it yields CASSLVREEQYF.